This section outlines one TCR beta chain sequence together with its context. Germline CDR1 and CDR2: SGHDN and FVKESK. The CDR3 has 13 amino acids. J lost 4 bases, V lost 4 bases, and 3 bases had no gene match. The data stem from a study of cytomegalovirus exposure and HLA in healthy donors. Study information: Roughly 85 million unique TCRs from HLA-typed donors made up an early data release.

A multiplex PCR was run with 60 Vbeta primers and 13 Jbeta primers. This table comes from immunoSEQ multiplex PCR, and its TCRdb copy is limited to in-frame clones, with some not included. The data hold approximately 80,000 clones, with around 80% observed a single time. The receptor was derived from a male donor in good health and CMV-seropositive. The rearrangement joins TRBV14 to TRBJ2-5, with 7 bases that match TRBD1. Sequencing input: PBMCs. CDR3 in amino acids: CASSRQGVETQYF. The CDR3 DNA sequence: TGTGCCAGCAGCCGACAGGGCGTAGAGACCCAGTACTTC.